This T cell receptor beta chain was sequenced in a study of CD8 T cells in Susac syndrome. Study summary: Blood was drawn from patients with Susac syndrome. At that point, they were therapy-naive, on corticosteroids, or on intravenous immunoglobulin alone.

CDR1 is MDHEN, CDR2 SYDVKM, per germline. V was pared by 8 bases and J by 0 bases, with 20 bases between. This CDR3 comprises 18 residues. The RNA input was roughly 0.45 to 1 ug, and it was reverse transcribed with random hexamers. TCRdb analysed the immunoSEQ multiplex PCR reads with MiXCR anew, one entry per CDR3 protein. Of over 70,000 distinct CDR3 sequences detected, roughly 96% appear once; the ten largest clones hold 0.55% to 0.75%. The sequenced sample was CD8+ T cells from PBMCs. This sequence originates from a human donor with Susac syndrome. The rearrangement joins TRBV28 to TRBJ2-6; D remains unclear. The CDR3 DNA is TGTGCCAGCTACTCCGTGACTCAACTTTACTCTGGGGCCAACGTCCTGACTTTC. It is translated as CASYSVTQLYSGANVLTF.